This T cell receptor (beta chain) was recorded in a study of blood T cell repertoires in COVID-19. On the study more broadly: The United States, Italy and Spain provided the acute and convalescent COVID-19 samples. In each case, the material was cDNA or gDNA derived from T cells, B-cell-depleted T cells, or PBMCs.

The data were produced by immunoSEQ multiplex PCR, yet TCRdb's version contains in-frame clones alone and is incomplete. The sample holds approximately 250,000 clones, roughly 88% seen once. The CDR3 totals 11 residues. Germline V gene data show CDR1 as SGHVS and CDR2 as FNYEAQ. The germline V and J ends were trimmed by 9 bases and 6 bases, with 11 bases remaining between them. Followed longitudinally, the Seattle patients had been enrolled during active infection. The J gene is TRBJ2-5, the V gene TRBV7-6, with a tentative D call TRBD1 (5 bases). Source material: peripheral blood. The sequence derives from a woman in her 70s with COVID-19, enrolled during active disease. CDR3 coding DNA: TGTGCCAGTCAGGGTGTTCAGACCCAGTACTTC. Protein product: CASQGVQTQYF.